This T cell receptor beta chain was found in a study of molecular identifiers for immune sequencing clone quantification. CDR1 and CDR2 (germline): SEHNR, FQNEAQ (reference sequence). J was trimmed by 3 bases and V by 5 bases; bases with no gene match: 12. The CDR3 consists of 16 residues. Points on this clonotype: This may arise from a read error, as a much more abundant clone is one base away.

TCRdb passed the PCR reads through MiXCR, listing each CDR3 protein once. The sample shows 100,000 or so distinct CDR3 sequences, under 40% of them seen only once. Using 10%, 30% or 50% RNA, naive CD8 libraries were derived from approximately 22,000 to 940,000 sorted cells. The chain has TRBV7-9 and TRBJ2-5; TRBD2 aligns across 7 bases. This TCR came from a human donor in good health. Some libraries in this study had Jurkat cell RNA spiked in. Input material: naive CD8+ T cells from blood, with Jurkat cell RNA spiked in. Documented subset: FACS-sorted CD8+CD4-CCR7+CD45RA+ naive T cells. CDR3 amino acids: CASSHKDGLEKETQYF. In DNA, the CDR3 is TGTGCCAGCAGCCATAAGGACGGACTAGAGAAAGAGACCCAGTACTTC.